The 15 T cell receptor beta chains below come from one sample, sequenced in a study of shared clonotypes between healthy human individuals. The table came from immunoSEQ multiplex PCR; TCRdb's copy has only in-frame clones and leaves some out. The sample shows roughly 1,500,000 clones, approximately 98.5% of them seen only once. What was sequenced was naive CD4+ T cells sorted from blood. Subset given: CD45RA+ positively selected. The receptors originated from a man aged 25-45 years in good health.

Concerning this clone: Other DNA sequences from this sample encode an identical CDR3 as well. The chain links TRBV29-1 to TRBJ2-7; D may be TRBD1 (6 bases). This CDR3 has 11 amino acids. V gave up 4 bases and J gave up 3 bases, with 7 bases separating them. Germline assignment: CDR1 SQVTM and CDR2 ANQGSEA. CDR3 amino acids: CSVVDSYEQYF. For the CDR3, the DNA is TGCAGCGTTGTGGACAGCTACGAGCAGTACTTC.

The gene calls are TRBV25-1 and TRBJ2-2; D call uncertain. Germline V gene lookup returns CDR1 MGHDK and CDR2 SYGVNS. The V and J ends lost 1 base and 7 bases respectively, with 7 bases between them. The CDR3 loop spans 13 amino acids. The CDR3 loop is CASSESLGGELFF. CDR3 coding DNA: TGTGCCAGCAGTGAATCGCTGGGCGGGGAGCTGTTTTTT.

This chain uses TRBV5-4 with TRBJ2-7; D not resolved. Per germline, CDR1 SGHNT and CDR2 YYREEE (reference sequence). Trimming shortened V by 3 bases and J by 0 bases, and 7 bases separated the two germline ends. The CDR3 is made up of 13 amino acids. CDR3 nucleotides: TGTGCCAGCAGCTCGAAGTTCTCCTACGAGCAGTACTTC. Translating gives CASSSKFSYEQYF.

As DNA, the CDR3 is TGTGCCAGCAACAACAGGGGTATGAACACTGAAGCTTTCTTT. Translated, it gives CASNNRGMNTEAFF. The chain couples TRBV6-1 to TRBJ1-1, with 7 positions matching TRBD1. CDR1 and CDR2 (germline): MNHNS, SASEGT. With V trimmed by 7 bases and J by 0 bases, 5 bases remained unmatched. CDR3 length: 14 amino acids.

The chain joins TRBV28 to TRBJ2-1; 7 nucleotides line up with TRBD2. The V segment lost 7 bases and the J segment 4 bases; nucleotides outside the gene matches: 13. This CDR3 region has 16 residues. Germline V gives CDR1 MDHEN, CDR2 SYDVKM. In DNA, the CDR3 is TGTGCCAGCATCCGATTCCGGCGGGGGTATTACAATGAGCAGTTCTTC. Protein: CASIRFRRGYYNEQFF.

V usage is TRBV6-1 and J usage is TRBJ1-1; a possible D gene is TRBD1 (6 bases). This CDR3 region has 14 residues. Germline CDR1 MNHNS, CDR2 SASEGT. Trimming stripped 5 bases from V and 3 bases from J, with 13 bases between. The DNA of the CDR3 is TGTGCCAGCAGTAATGACAGGTCCTACACTGAAGCTTTCTTT. Translated, it gives CASSNDRSYTEAFF.

This chain connects TRBV7-8 to TRBJ1-1; D is perhaps TRBD1 (5 bases). V lost 5 bases to trimming and J lost 3 bases, with 22 bases between them. Per germline, CDR1 SGHVS and CDR2 FQNEAQ. CDR3 length equals 17 residues. This CDR3 reads CASSPEWAGTGDTEAFF. Here the CDR3 DNA reads TGTGCCAGCAGCCCCGAATGGGCAGGAACGGGGGACACTGAAGCTTTCTTT.

The rearrangement joins TRBV29-1 to TRBJ1-3, with D unresolved. The CDR3 covers 14 residues. Germline V gives CDR1 SQVTM, CDR2 ANQGSEA. V was shortened by 5 bases and J by 2 bases, with 13 bases between the two germline ends. The CDR3 DNA sequence: TGCAGCGTTAATGGACGTCACGCTGGAAACACCATATATTTT. Translation: CSVNGRHAGNTIYF.

As concerns this clone: Other nucleotide sequences from this sample produce the same CDR3. This rearrangement joins TRBV18 to TRBJ1-5; D not certain. Trimming took 0 bases from V and 6 from J, leaving 9 bases between them. The CDR3 has 14 residues. Germline V CDR1 and CDR2: KGHSH, LQKENI. CDR3 bases: TGTGCCAGCTCACCACCGGGCGGAGGTCAGCCCCAGCATTTT. It encodes CASSPPGGGQPQHF.

The CDR3 reads CASSPAEMGLAGGSYEQYF. The DNA of the CDR3 is TGTGCCAGCTCACCAGCCGAAATGGGACTAGCGGGGGGCTCCTACGAGCAGTACTTC. The rearrangement uses TRBV18 and TRBJ2-7; 15 bases line up with TRBD2. V lost 2 bases, J lost 0 bases, and 8 bases stayed unmatched. The germline V gene has CDR1 KGHSH and CDR2 LQKENI. The CDR3 has 19 residues.

This chain links TRBV4-2 with TRBJ1-1, with TRBD1 identical over 7 bases. The V gene's germline CDR1 is LGHNA and CDR2 YNFKEQ. V lost 0 bases to trimming and J lost 8 bases; unmatched junction nucleotides: 3. The CDR3 spans 13 residues. The CDR3 DNA reads TGTGCCAGCAGCCAAGATCAGGACAGGGAAGCTTTCTTT. Residues: CASSQDQDREAFF.

This clone has a single count. The genes are TRBV7-3 and TRBJ2-1, with 7 positions matching TRBD2. V shed 5 bases, J shed 6 bases, and the junction held 13 bases outside the gene matches. Germline CDR1 SGHTA, CDR2 FQGTGA. CDR3 size: 16 residues. This chain's CDR3 is CASSPQPRELSNEQFF. CDR3 in DNA: TGTGCCAGCAGCCCCCAACCGCGGGAGCTCAGCAATGAGCAGTTCTTC. The entire variable domain, with the rest obtained from reference TRBV7-3 and TRBJ2-1, is as follows: GAGVSQTPSNKVTEKGKYVELRCDPISGHTALYWYRQSLGQGPEFLIYFQGTGAADDSGLPNDRFFAVRPEGSVSTLKIQRTERGDSAVYLCASSPQPRELSNEQFFGPGTRLTVL.

This clone was seen only once. The sample has other DNA sequences that encode this CDR3 too. The V call is TRBV11-2, the J call TRBJ2-7; D is unclear. Germline V lookup: CDR1 SGHAT, CDR2 FQNNGV. V was trimmed by 4 bases and J by 2 bases, leaving 6 bases between them. This CDR3 region has 12 residues. Here the CDR3 DNA reads TGTGCCAGCAGCTCGTCTACCTACGAGCAGTACTTC. It specifies CASSSSTYEQYF.

The genes are TRBV9 and TRBJ2-1; 12 bases align to TRBD2. The CDR3 contains 16 residues. J was trimmed by 2 bases and V by 3 bases; bases with no gene match: 3. CDR1 and CDR2 (germline): SGDLS, YYNGEE. The DNA for the CDR3 is TGTGCCAGCAGCGGGACTAGCGGGGATGCCTACAATGAGCAGTTCTTC. As protein: CASSGTSGDAYNEQFF.

The gene calls are TRBV19 and TRBJ1-5; TRBD1 is a possible D gene (5 bases). In germline, CDR1 is LNHDA, CDR2 SQIVND (reference sequence). This CDR3 is 15 amino acids long. V dropped 0 bases and J dropped 4 bases, with 10 bases sitting between them. Written as DNA, the CDR3 is TGTGCCAGTAGTATAGACTTCCGACAGAATCAGCCCCAGCATTTT. Translation: CASSIDFRQNQPQHF.